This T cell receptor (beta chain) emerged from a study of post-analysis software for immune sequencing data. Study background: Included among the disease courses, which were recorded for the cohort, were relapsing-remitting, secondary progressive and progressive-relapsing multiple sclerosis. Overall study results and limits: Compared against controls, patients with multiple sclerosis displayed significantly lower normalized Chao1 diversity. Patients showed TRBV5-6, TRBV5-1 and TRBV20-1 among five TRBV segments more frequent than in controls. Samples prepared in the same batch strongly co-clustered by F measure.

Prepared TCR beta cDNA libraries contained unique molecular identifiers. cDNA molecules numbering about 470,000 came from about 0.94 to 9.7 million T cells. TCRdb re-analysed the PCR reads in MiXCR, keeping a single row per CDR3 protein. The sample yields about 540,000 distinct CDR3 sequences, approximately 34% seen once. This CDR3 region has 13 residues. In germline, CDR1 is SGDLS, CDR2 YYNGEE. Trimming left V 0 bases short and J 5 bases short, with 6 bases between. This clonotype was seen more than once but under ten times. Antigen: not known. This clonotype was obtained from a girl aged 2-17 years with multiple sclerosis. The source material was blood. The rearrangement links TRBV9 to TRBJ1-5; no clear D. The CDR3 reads CASSVDIDQPQHF. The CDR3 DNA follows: TGTGCCAGCAGCGTAGATATCGATCAGCCCCAGCATTTT.